Detailed here is one TCR beta chain. Germline lookup yields CDR1 GTSNPN and CDR2 SVGIG (reference sequence). V was shortened by 6 bases and J by 5 bases, with 10 bases between the two germline ends. The CDR3 covers 11 residues. Authors' analysis steps: It was from reference gene primer amplification that nucleated cell counts were estimated. Data came from immunoSEQ multiplex PCR; TCRdb stores just in-frame clones and leaves some out. That table gives V, J and clone size, and the DNA gave D and trimming. This table has fewer than 450,000 clones, 88% appearing once. The data derive from a study of blood T cell repertoires in COVID-19. Study-wide background: Some COVID-19 samples were acute and others convalescent; all came from the United States, Italy and Spain.

This TCR came from a woman in her 70s with COVID-19, enrolled during active disease. The V call is TRBV30, the J call TRBJ1-1; D is ambiguous. Input material: peripheral blood. CDR3 in amino acids: CACRGRTEAFF. DNA of the CDR3: TGTGCCTGTCGAGGGCGGACTGAAGCTTTCTTT.